A single sample gave rise to the 9 T cell receptor beta chains below, sequenced in a study of T cell repertoires in cytomegalovirus infection. TCRdb reprocessed the reads with MiXCR, giving one entry per CDR3 protein. Of 100,000 to 150,000 distinct CDR3 sequences listed, approximately 30% are singletons. Antigen specificity for these receptors is unknown. The sequenced sample was CD8+ T cells from cultured PBMCs, obtained from culture after CMV antigen stimulation. The receptors shown here come from a human donor in good health (CMV status not recorded). Some clones in this sample may be carry-over from other donors' samples.

This clonotype showed up just a few times. The genes are TRBV5-4 and TRBJ1-2; D is possibly TRBD1 (5 bases). Germline-derived CDR1 and CDR2 are SGHNT and YYREEE (reference sequence). This CDR3 comprises 13 residues. The V gene lost 3 bases and the J gene lost 8 bases, with 14 bases spanning the gap. The CDR3 DNA is TGTGCCAGCAGCTGGGACGGCGTGAGGGGCTACACCTTC. Translation: CASSWDGVRGYTF. The full variable domain, completed using reference TRBV5-4 and TRBJ1-2, is ETGVTQSPTHLIKTRGQQVTLRCSSQSGHNTVSWYQQALGQGPQFIFQYYREEENGRGNFPPRFSGLQFPNYSSELNVNALELDDSALYLCASSWDGVRGYTFGSGTRLTVV.

This clonotype has only a few counts. CDR3 DNA: TGTGCCAGCAGCTCGCTTAGCACAGATACGCAGTATTTT. It specifies CASSSLSTDTQYF. The chain has TRBV7-2 and TRBJ2-3; the D is unclear. The V gene lost 4 bases and the J gene lost 0 bases, with 5 bases spanning the gap. CDR3 length: 13 amino acids. Germline V gene data show CDR1 as SGHTA and CDR2 as FQGNSA. The whole variable domain, remainder taken from reference TRBV7-2 and TRBJ2-3, is GAGVSQSPSNKVTEKGKDVELRCDPISGHTALYWYRQSLGQGLEFLIYFQGNSAPDKSGLPSDRFSAERTGGSVSTLTIQRTQQEDSAVYLCASSSLSTDTQYFGPGTRLTVL.

The genes are TRBV4-3 and TRBJ1-2, with 8 bases fitting TRBD1. J gave up 7 bases and V 0 bases, and 7 bases lay outside the gene matches. Germline lookup yields CDR1 LGHNA and CDR2 YSLEER. The CDR3 extends over 15 amino acids. The CDR3: CASSQDGQGGRGYTF. CDR3 DNA: TGCGCCAGCAGCCAAGATGGACAGGGTGGCCGTGGCTACACCTTC.

The chain combines TRBV27 with TRBJ2-6; TRBD1 matches 9 bases. The CDR3 is 17 residues long. Germline V gene sequence: CDR1 MNHEY, CDR2 SMNVEV (reference sequence). Germline trimming cut 1 base from V and 9 bases from J; bases unmatched to any gene: 10. The DNA for the CDR3 is TGTGCCAGCAGTTTATACTCCCCCGGGACAGGGTTCAACGTCCTGACTTTC. Its protein is CASSLYSPGTGFNVLTF.

The chain couples TRBV9 to TRBJ2-5; 13 bases are a match to TRBD2. Germline V lookup: CDR1 SGDLS, CDR2 YYNGEE. CDR3 length: 18 residues. The J segment lost 1 base and the V segment lost 3 bases, leaving 9 bases of the junction unmatched. The CDR3 loop is CASSARLTSGGFQETQYF. The DNA of the CDR3 is TGTGCCAGCAGCGCGCGATTGACTAGCGGGGGGTTCCAAGAGACCCAGTACTTC.

The chain joins TRBV7-6 to TRBJ2-1, with 10 positions matching TRBD2. Trimming at V came to 5 bases and at J to 7 bases, leaving 11 bases not matched to a gene. CDR3 length equals 16 residues. The germline V gene encodes CDR1 SGHVS and CDR2 FNYEAQ. The CDR3, as DNA: TGTGCCAGCAGCCGCAGAAGCGGGGGGGACGGGAATGAGCAGTTCTTC. It specifies CASSRRSGGDGNEQFF.

This clonotype was recorded a few times. This sequence joins TRBV5-1 and TRBJ1-4; 7 bases map to TRBD1. CDR1 is SGHRS, CDR2 YFSETQ, per germline. CDR3 length: 13 residues. Trimming took 4 bases from V and 4 from J; bases not matched to a gene: 1. The CDR3 spells CASSRGLNEKLFF. CDR3 bases: TGCGCCAGCAGCAGGGGGCTTAATGAAAAACTGTTTTTT. Based on the CDR3 plus reference TRBV5-1 and TRBJ1-4, the full variable domain is KAGVTQTPRYLIKTRGQQVTLSCSPISGHRSVSWYQQTPGQGLQFLFEYFSETQRNKGNFPGRFSGRQFSNSRSEMNVSTLELGDSALYLCASSRGLNEKLFFGSGTQLSVL.

This clonotype was counted a few times. V gene TRBV6-1 combines with J gene TRBJ1-2; maybe TRBD1 (5 bases). Deletions cut 6 bases from V and 0 bases from J, with 14 bases between. The CDR3 covers 15 residues. Per germline, CDR1 MNHNS and CDR2 SASEGT. The CDR3, as DNA: TGTGCCAGCAGGGCTAACGCCAGGGCTAACTATGGCTACACCTTC. It specifies CASRANARANYGYTF.

This clonotype was observed a few times. The rearrangement uses TRBV3-1 and TRBJ2-5, with no clear D. CDR3 length equals 13 residues. Trimming removed 0 bases at V and 13 bases at J, with 15 bases between. Per the germline V gene, CDR1 is LGHDT and CDR2 is YNNKEL (reference sequence). The DNA of the CDR3 is TGTGCCAGCAGCCAAGACTGGCAACTCGAGCGGTACTTC. Translation gives CASSQDWQLERYF.